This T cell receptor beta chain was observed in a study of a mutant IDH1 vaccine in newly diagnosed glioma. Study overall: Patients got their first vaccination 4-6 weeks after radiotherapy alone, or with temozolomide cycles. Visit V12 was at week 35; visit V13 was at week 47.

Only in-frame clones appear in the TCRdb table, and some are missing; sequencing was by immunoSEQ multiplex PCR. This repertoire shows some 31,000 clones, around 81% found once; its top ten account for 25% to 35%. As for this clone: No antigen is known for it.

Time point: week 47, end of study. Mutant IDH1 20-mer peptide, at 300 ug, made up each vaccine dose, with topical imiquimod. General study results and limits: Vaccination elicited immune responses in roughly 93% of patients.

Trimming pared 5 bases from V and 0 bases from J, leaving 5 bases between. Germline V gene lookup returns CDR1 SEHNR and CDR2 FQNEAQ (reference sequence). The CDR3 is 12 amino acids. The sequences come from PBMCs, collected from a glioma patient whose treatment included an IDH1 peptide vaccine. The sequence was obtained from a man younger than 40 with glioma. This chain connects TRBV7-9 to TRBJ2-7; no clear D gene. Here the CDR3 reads CASSPHSYEQYF. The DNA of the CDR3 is TGTGCCAGCAGCCCCCACTCCTACGAGCAGTACTTC.